These T cell receptor beta chains were read from a single sample in a study of CD8+ T cells in alopecia areata. Only in-frame clones appear in the TCRdb table, and some are missing; sequencing was by immunoSEQ multiplex PCR. Here the sample spans about 110,000 clones, roughly 59% being singletons. Material: CD8+ T cells sorted from blood. The receptors were sampled from a human donor in good health. Both conserved end residues are part of each CDR3. The D gene is left open where the match is weak. Size tells how often a clone was seen (once, few, many) or the class of an expanded clone, and some rows leave it out.

cdr3_length,clone_size,j_call,v_call,d_call,cdr3_aa,cdr3_nt
14,-,TRBJ1-1,TRBV4-1,-,CASSQIGDFGEAFF,TGCGCCAGCAGCCAAATAGGGGATTTCGGTGAAGCTTTCTTT
13,few,TRBJ2-7,TRBV28,-,CASRGGLSYEQYF,TGTGCCAGCCGAGGCGGGCTCTCCTACGAGCAGTACTTC
14,once,TRBJ2-1,TRBV7-8,-,CASSLVGTKNEQFF,TGTGCCAGCAGCTTAGTTGGGACGAAGAATGAGCAGTTCTTC
14,few,TRBJ2-7,TRBV14,-,CASSPYPRTYEQYF,TGTGCCAGCAGTCCCTATCCCCGAACCTACGAGCAGTACTTC
13,few,TRBJ1-6,TRBV2,TRBD1,CAIRQGANSPLHF,TGTGCCATCCGACAGGGGGCTAATTCACCCCTCCACTTT
11,-,TRBJ2-1,TRBV23-1,TRBD1,CAPDRVNEQFF,TGCGCCCCGGACAGGGTGAATGAGCAGTTCTTC
13,few,TRBJ2-1,TRBV19,-,CASSIASVSEQFF,TGTGCCAGTAGTATAGCATCGGTGAGTGAGCAGTTCTTC
13,-,TRBJ2-7,TRBV5-1,-,CASSLGGTYEQYF,TGCGCCAGCAGCTTGGGCGGGACCTACGAGCAGTACTTC
15,many,TRBJ2-7,TRBV4-1,TRBD1,CASSQEGQGTYEQYF,TGTGCCAGCAGCCAAGAAGGACAGGGCACCTACGAGCAGTACTTC
14,-,TRBJ2-2,TRBV27,-,CASSLFGVTGELFF,TGTGCCAGCAGTTTATTTGGGGTGACCGGGGAGCTGTTTTTT